This TCR beta chain was sequenced in a study of cytomegalovirus exposure and HLA in healthy donors. Background on the study: Earlier findings included 100 million to 130 million unique TCR beta sequences obtained from about 170 million T cells.

It was with 60 Vbeta and 13 Jbeta primers that the PCR ran. TCRdb's copy holds only in-frame clones and misses some; the assay was immunoSEQ multiplex PCR. This sample has more than 100,000 clones; approximately 84% occur once, and the top ten carry about 1.5%. This clone was observed a single time. Its matching antigen is unknown. The CDR3 extends over 20 amino acids. The V segment lost 0 bases and the J segment 6 bases; nucleotides outside the gene matches: 18. Germline V gene lookup returns CDR1 MNHEY and CDR2 SMNVEV (reference sequence). Study-level findings and limits: Associated with cytomegalovirus, according to the listing, were around 160 TCR beta chains. In a later analysis, TCR beta V- and J-gene trimming showed a link to a missense DCLRE1C variant.

The chain uses TRBV27 and TRBJ2-7; 12 nucleotides line up with TRBD2. Sequencing used PBMCs. This clonotype was obtained from a woman between 18 and 29 years old in good health and CMV-seronegative. CDR3 DNA sequence: TGTGCCAGCAGTTTATCTTCCCGGGGACTAGCGGGCCGCCTAACGTCCGAGCAGTACTTC. It codes for CASSLSSRGLAGRLTSEQYF.